The source of this TCR beta chain is a study of cytotoxic CD8 clonotypes in ibrutinib-treated CLL. Turning to the study itself: The average sample held around 280,000 productive templates and 87,000 or so productive rearrangements.

Repertoires were generated with immunoSEQ multiplex PCR, while TCRdb's copy carries only in-frame clones and drops some. The sample has 250,000 to 350,000 clones; approximately 76% are singletons. The CDR3 is 10 amino acids. The V gene lost 9 bases and the J gene lost 3 bases, with 5 bases spanning the gap. Germline CDR1 SNHLY, CDR2 FYNNEI. Turning to this clone: Its antigen is as yet unknown.

Study-level results: Few clonotypes were public, and these shrank or held steady under treatment. Increased clonality at ibrutinib response gave way to a return toward baseline at progression. Baseline clonality exceeded age-matched healthy donors and tracked circulating CD8+ T-cell counts.

The sequenced sample was PBMCs, obtained at disease progression, from a patient treated with ibrutinib. The TCR comes from a human donor with chronic lymphocytic leukemia. This chain joins TRBV2 and TRBJ1-2; D is ambiguous. The CDR3 DNA follows: TGTGCCAGTACCCACTATGGCTACACCTTC. It specifies CASTHYGYTF.